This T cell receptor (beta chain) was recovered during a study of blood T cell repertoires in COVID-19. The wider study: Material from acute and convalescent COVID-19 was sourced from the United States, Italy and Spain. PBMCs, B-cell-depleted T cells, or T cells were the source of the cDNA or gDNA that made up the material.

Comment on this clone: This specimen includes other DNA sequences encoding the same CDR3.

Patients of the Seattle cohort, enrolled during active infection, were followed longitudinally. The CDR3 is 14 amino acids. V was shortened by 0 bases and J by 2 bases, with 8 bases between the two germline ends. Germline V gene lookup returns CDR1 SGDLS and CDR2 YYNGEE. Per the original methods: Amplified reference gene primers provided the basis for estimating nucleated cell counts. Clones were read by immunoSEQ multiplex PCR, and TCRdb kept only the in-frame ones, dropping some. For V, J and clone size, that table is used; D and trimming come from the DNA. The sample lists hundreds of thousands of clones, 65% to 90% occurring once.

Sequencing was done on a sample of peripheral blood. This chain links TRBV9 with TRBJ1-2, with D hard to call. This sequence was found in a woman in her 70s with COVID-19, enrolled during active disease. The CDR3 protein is CASSVGGGNYGYTF. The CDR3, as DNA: TGTGCCAGCAGCGTAGGAGGCGGGAACTATGGCTACACCTTC.